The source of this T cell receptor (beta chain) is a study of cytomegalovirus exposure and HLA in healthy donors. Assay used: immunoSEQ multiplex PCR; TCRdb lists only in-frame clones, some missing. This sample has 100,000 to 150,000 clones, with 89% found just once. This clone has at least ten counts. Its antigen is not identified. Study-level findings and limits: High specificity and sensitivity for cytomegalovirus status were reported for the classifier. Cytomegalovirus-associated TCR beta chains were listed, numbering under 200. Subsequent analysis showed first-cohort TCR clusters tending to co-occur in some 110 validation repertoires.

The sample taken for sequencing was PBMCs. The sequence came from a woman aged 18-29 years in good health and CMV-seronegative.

The CDR3 sequence is CATNSGQGSREAFF. In nucleotides, the CDR3 is TGTGCCACCAACTCGGGACAGGGGTCGCGTGAAGCTTTCTTT. This sequence joins TRBV15 and TRBJ1-1; 10 bases fit TRBD1. After removal of 7 bases from V and 7 bases from J, the junction contained 9 bases not matched to a gene. The germline V gene encodes CDR1 LNHNV and CDR2 YYDKDF (reference sequence). This CDR3 is 14 amino acids long.